There are many counts of the clone carrying this T cell receptor (beta chain). There are 11 residues in the CDR3. CDR1 MNHEY and CDR2 SVGEGT come from the germline V gene. The V and J ends lost 5 bases and 7 bases respectively, with 8 bases between them. Patients aged 18 to 65 had newly diagnosed hyperthyroidism lasting under 2 months. The data are from a study of T cells in Graves' hyperthyroidism and ophthalmopathy. The investigators amplified TCR beta CDR3 regions from RNA transcripts. HTBI primers were employed in a first-round RT-PCR of the TCR CDR3. TCRdb re-derived calls from the multiplex PCR reads in MiXCR, one entry per CDR3 protein. The data show under 350,000 distinct CDR3 sequences, roughly 23% seen once.

This receptor was identified in a woman aged 45-65 years with Graves' hyperthyroidism. The sample was blood. This chain joins TRBV6-2 or TRBV6-3 and TRBJ2-5, with D tentatively TRBD2 (5 bases). For the CDR3, the DNA is TGTGCCAGCAGTCAAGGAGGGACCCAGTACTTC. This translates into CASSQGGTQYF.